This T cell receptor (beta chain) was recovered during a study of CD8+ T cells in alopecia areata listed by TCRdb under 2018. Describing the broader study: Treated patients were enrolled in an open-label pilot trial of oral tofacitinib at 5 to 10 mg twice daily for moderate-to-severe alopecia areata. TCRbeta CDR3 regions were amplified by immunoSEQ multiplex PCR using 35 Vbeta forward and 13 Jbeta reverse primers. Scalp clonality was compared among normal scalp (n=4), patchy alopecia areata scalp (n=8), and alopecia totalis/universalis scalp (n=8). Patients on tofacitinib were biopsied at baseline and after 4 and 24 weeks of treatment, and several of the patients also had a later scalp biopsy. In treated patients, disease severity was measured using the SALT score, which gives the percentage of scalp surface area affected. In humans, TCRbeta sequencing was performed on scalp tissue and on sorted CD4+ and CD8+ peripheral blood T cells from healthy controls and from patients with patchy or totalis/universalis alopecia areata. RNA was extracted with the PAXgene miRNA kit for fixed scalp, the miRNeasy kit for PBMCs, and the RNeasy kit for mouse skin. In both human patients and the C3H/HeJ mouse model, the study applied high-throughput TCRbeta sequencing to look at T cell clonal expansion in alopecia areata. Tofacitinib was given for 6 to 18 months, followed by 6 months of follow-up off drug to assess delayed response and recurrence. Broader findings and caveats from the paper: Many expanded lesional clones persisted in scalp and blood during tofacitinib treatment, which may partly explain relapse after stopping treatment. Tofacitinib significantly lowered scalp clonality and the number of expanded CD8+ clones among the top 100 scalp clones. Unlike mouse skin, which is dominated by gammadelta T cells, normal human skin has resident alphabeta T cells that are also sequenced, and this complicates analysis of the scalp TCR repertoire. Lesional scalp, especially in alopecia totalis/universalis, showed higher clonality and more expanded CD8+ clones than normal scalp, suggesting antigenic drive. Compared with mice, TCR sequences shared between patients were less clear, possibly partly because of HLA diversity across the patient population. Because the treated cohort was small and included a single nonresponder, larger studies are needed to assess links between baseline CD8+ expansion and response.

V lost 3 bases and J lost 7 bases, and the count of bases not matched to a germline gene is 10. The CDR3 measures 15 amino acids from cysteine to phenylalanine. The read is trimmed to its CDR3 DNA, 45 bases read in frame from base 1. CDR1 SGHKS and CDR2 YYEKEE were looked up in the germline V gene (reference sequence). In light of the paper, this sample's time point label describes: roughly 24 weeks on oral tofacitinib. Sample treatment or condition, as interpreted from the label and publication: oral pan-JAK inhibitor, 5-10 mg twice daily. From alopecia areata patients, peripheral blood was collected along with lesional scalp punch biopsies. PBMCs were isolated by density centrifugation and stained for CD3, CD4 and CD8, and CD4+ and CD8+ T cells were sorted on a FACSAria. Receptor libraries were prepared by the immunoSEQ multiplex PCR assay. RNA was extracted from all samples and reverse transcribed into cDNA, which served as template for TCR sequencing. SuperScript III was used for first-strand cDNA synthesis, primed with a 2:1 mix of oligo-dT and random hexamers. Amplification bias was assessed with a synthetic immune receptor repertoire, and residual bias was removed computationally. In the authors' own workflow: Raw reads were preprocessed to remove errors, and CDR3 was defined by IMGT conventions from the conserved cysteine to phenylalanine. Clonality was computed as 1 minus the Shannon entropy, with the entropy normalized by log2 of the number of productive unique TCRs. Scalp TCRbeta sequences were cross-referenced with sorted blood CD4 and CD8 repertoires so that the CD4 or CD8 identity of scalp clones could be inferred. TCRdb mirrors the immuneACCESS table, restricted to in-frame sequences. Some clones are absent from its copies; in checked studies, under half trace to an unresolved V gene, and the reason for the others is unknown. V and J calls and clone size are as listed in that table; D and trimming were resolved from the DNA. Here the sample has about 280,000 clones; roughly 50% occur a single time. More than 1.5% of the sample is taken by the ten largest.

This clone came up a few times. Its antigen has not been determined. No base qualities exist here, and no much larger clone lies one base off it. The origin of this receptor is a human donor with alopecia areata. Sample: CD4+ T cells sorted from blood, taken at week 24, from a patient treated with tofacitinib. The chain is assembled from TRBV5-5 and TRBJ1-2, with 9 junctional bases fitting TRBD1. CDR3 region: CASSSQGQGNSGYTF. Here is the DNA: TGTGCCAGCAGCTCCCAGGGACAGGGCAATTCTGGCTACACCTTC.